The clone carrying this T cell receptor beta chain has just one count. Its antigen remains unidentified. The CDR3 runs 14 residues. Per the germline V gene, CDR1 is MNHEY and CDR2 is SVGAGI. V gave up 2 bases and J gave up 3 bases, with 10 bases separating them. The sample belongs to a study of radiation and T cells in renal cell carcinoma. Study at large: Nephrectomy followed 15 Gy stereotactic body radiation by 4 weeks.

The method was immunoSEQ multiplex PCR; TCRdb's version includes in-frame clones alone and lacks a portion of them. The sample shows 100,000 to 150,000 clones, roughly 80% of them seen only once. Time point meaning: baseline pretreatment blood. Stated treatment: 15 Gy SBRT to primary tumor, nephrectomy 4 weeks later. Serial blood draws occurred at baseline and 2 and 4 weeks post-SBRT. The study, taken as a whole, reports: Top tumor clonotypes rose in blood 2 weeks post-radiation, then contracted.

Sequencing was performed on blood, taken from a patient whose treatment included radiotherapy and nephrectomy. The sequence derives from a woman aged 55-70 years with renal cell carcinoma. The genes are TRBV6-5 and TRBJ1-2; D is possibly TRBD1 (5 bases). The DNA for the CDR3 is TGTGCCAGCAGTTACGGGGGGAGCGACTATGGCTACACCTTC. This translates into CASSYGGSDYGYTF.